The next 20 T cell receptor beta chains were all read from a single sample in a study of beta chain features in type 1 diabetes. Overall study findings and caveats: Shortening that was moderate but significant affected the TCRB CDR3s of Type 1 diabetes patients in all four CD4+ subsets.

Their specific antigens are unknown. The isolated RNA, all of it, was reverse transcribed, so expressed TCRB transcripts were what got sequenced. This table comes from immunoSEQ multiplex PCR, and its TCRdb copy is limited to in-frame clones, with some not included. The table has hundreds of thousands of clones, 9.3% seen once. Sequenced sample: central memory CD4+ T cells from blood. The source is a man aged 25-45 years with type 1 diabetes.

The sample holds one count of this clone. The CDR3 DNA reads TGTGCCAGCAGTGACCAGAGCACTGAAGCTTTCTTT. It specifies CASSDQSTEAFF. This chain connects TRBV6-5 to TRBJ1-1; D gene uncertain. CDR3 length: 12 amino acids. CDR1 and CDR2 (germline): MNHEY, SVGAGI. Trimming took 5 bases from V and 4 from J, leaving 8 bases between them.

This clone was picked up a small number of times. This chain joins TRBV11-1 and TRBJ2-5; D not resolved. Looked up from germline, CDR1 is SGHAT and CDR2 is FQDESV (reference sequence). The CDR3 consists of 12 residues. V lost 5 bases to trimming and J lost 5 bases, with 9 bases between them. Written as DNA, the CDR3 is TGTGCCAGCAGCGCCAGCTGGGAGACCCAGTACTTC. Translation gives CASSASWETQYF. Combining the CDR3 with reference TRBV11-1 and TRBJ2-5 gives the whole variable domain EAEVAQSPRYKITEKSQAVAFWCDPISGHATLYWYRQILGQGPELLVQFQDESVVDDSQLPKDRFSAERLKGVDSTLKIQPAELGDSAMYLCASSASWETQYFGPGTRLLVL.

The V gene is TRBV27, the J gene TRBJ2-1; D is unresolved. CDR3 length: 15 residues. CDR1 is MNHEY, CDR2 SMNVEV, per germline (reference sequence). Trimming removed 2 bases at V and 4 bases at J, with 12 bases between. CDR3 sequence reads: CASSLEGYSYNEQFF. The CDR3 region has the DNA TGTGCCAGCAGTTTAGAAGGTTACTCTTACAATGAGCAGTTCTTC.

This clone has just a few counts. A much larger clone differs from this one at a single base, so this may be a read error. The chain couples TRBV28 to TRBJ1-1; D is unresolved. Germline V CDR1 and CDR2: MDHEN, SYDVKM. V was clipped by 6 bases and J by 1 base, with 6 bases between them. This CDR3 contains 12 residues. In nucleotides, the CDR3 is TGTGCCAGCAGCGTAGGGAACACTGAAGCTTTCTTT. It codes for CASSVGNTEAFF. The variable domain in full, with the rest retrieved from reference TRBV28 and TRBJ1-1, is DVKVTQSSRYLVKRTGEKVFLECVQDMDHENMFWYRQDPGLGLRLIYFSYDVKMKEKGDIPEGYSVSREKKERFSLILESASTNQTSMYLCASSVGNTEAFFGQGTRLTVV.

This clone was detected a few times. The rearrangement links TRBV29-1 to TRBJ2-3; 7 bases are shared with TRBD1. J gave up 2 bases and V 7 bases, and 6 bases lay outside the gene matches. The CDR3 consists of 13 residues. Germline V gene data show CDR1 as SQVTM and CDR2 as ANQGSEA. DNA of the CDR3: TGCAGCGCGCTGGGACAGTACACAGATACGCAGTATTTT. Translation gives CSALGQYTDTQYF.

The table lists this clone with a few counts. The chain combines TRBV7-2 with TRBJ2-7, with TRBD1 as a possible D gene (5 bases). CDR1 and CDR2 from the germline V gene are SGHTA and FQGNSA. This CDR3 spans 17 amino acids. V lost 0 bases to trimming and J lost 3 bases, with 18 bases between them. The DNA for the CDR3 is TGTGCCAGCAGCTTAGCCGATGAAGGCAGGGTTAACTACGAGCAGTACTTC. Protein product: CASSLADEGRVNYEQYF.

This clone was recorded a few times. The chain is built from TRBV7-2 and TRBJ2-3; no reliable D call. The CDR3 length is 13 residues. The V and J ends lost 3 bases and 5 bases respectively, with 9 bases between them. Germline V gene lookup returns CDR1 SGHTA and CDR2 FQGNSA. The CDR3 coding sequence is TGTGCCAGCAGCTTTAGCTTGGGAGATACGCAGTATTTT. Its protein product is CASSFSLGDTQYF.

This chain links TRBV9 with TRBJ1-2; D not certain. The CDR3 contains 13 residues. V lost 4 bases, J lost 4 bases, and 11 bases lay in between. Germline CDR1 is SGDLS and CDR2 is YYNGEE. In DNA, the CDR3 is TGTGCCAGCAGCCAGTTAGGGTCCTATGGCTACACCTTC. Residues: CASSQLGSYGYTF.

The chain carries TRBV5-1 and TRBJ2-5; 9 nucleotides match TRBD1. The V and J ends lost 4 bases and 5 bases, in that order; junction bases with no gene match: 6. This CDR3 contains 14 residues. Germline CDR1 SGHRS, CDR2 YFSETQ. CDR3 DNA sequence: TGCGCCAGCAGCAAAGGGACAGGGCGGGAGACCCAGTACTTC. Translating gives CASSKGTGRETQYF.

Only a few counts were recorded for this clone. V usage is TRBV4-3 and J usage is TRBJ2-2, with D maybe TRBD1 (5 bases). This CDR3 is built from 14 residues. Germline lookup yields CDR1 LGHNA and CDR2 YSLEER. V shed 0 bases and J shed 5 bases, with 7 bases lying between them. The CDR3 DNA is TGCGCCAGCAGCCAAGATCAGGGTACCGGGGAGCTGTTTTTT. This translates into CASSQDQGTGELFF.

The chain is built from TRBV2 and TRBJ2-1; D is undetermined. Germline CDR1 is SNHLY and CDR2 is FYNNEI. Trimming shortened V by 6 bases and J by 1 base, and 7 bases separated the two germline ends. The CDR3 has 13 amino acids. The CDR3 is CASRKDSYNEQFF. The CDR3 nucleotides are TGTGCCAGCAGAAAGGATTCCTACAATGAGCAGTTCTTC.

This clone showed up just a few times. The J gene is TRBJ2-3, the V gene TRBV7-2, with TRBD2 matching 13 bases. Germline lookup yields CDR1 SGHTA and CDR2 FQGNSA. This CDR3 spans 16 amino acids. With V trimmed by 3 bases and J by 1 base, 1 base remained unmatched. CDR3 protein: CASSFGLAGGTDTQYF. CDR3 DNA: TGTGCCAGCAGCTTCGGACTAGCGGGGGGCACAGATACGCAGTATTTT.

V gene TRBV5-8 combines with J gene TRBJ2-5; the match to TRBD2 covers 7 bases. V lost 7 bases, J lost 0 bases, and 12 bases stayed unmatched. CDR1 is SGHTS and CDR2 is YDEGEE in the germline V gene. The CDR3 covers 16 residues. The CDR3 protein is CASGFGASGHQETQYF. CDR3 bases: TGTGCCAGCGGTTTCGGGGCTAGCGGCCACCAAGAGACCCAGTACTTC.

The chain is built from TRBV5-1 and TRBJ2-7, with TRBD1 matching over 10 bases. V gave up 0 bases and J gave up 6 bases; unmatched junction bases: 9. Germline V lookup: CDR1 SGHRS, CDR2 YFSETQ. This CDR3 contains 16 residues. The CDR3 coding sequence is TGCGCCAGCAGCTTGGCCATCGGGACAGGGGTCGGCGAGCAGTACTTC. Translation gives CASSLAIGTGVGEQYF.

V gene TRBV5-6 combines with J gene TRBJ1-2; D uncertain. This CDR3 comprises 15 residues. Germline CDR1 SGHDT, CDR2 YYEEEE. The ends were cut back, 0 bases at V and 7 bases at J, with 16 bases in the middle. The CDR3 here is CASSLESQFWGGYTF. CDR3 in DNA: TGTGCCAGCAGCTTGGAATCCCAATTTTGGGGTGGCTACACCTTC.

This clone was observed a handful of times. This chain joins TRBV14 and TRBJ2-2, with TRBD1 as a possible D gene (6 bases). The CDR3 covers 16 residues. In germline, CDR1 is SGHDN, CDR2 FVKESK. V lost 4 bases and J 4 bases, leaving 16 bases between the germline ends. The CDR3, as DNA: TGTGCCAGCAGCCCGGTCGGACAGTCTGGCACCGGGGAGCTGTTTTTT. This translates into CASSPVGQSGTGELFF.

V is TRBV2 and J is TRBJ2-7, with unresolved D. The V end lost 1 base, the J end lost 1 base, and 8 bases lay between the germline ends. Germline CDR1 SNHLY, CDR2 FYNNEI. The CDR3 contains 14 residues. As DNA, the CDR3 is TGTGCCAGCAGTGAAGAGACTTTTTCCTACGAGCAGTACTTC. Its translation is CASSEETFSYEQYF.

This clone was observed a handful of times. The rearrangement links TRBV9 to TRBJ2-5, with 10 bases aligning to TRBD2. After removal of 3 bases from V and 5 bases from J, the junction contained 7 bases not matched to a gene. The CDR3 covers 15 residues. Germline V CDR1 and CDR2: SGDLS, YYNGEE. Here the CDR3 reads CASSESGGAKETQYF. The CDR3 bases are TGTGCCAGCAGCGAGAGCGGGGGGGCCAAGGAGACCCAGTACTTC. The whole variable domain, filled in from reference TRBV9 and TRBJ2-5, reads DSGVTQTPKHLITATGQRVTLRCSPRSGDLSVYWYQQSLDQGLQFLIQYYNGEERAKGNILERFSAQQFPDLHSELNLSSLELGDSALYFCASSESGGAKETQYFGPGTRLLVL.

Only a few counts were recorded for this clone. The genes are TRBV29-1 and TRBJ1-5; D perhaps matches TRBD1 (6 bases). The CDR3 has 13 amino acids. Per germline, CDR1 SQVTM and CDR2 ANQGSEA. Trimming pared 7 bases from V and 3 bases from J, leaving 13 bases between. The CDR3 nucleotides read TGCAGCGCTACAACAGGGACCAATCAGCCCCAGCATTTT. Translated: CSATTGTNQPQHF.

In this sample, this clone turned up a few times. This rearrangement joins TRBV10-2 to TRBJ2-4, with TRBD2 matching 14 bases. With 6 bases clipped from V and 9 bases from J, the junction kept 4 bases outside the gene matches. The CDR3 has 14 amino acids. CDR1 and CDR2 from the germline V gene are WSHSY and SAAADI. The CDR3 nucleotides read TGCGCCAGCAGGGGACTAGCGGGGGAGATCATTCAGTACTTC. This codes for CASRGLAGEIIQYF.